This TCR beta chain was found in a study of blood T cells in healthy people across ages. Study overall: Every two T cells gave about one barcoded beta molecule via template switching. Notes on the study in general: In these data, TCR beta diversity tracked strongly with naive T cell percentage. In long-lived donors, naive CD4+ cell counts and diversity exceeded those of aged donors.

With a J-beta primer mix and a sample-barcoded 5' primer, a second PCR ran about 6 to 11 cycles. TCRdb ran MiXCR on the 5' RACE reads and lists one entry per CDR3 protein. Of hundreds of thousands of distinct CDR3 sequences listed, approximately 53% were seen once; the top ten hold 25% to 30%. As to this clonotype: What it recognizes is unknown. This may come from a read error, since a much larger clone is one base off.

This CDR3 has 16 amino acids. Germline V gene sequence: CDR1 MGHDK, CDR2 SYGVNS. Trimming stripped 2 bases from V and 3 bases from J, with 14 bases between. The chain employs TRBV25-1 and TRBJ2-1; D may be TRBD1 (5 bases). Specimen: blood. The TCR comes from a man between 35 and 55 years old in good health. CDR3 nucleotide sequence: TGTGCCAGCAGTGAAATGGGTATAGGGGACTACAATGAGCAGTTCTTC. Translation gives CASSEMGIGDYNEQFF.